A selection of T cell receptor beta chains follows, all from one sample in a study of PD-1 blockade in classical Hodgkin lymphoma. Generated by immunoSEQ multiplex PCR, the TCRdb table keeps only in-frame clones and is missing some. The sample comprises 80,000 to 100,000 clones, 85% to 95% of which are singletons, and roughly 2.1% rests with the top ten. The sequences come from peripheral blood mononuclear cells (PBMCs), collected before the fourth cycle of nivolumab. The receptors come from a human donor with classical Hodgkin lymphoma. Both conserved end residues are part of each CDR3. D genes are given only for firm matches. Size tells how often a clone was seen (once, few, many) or the class of an expanded clone, and some rows leave it out.

j_call,d_call,cdr3_length,clone_size,v_call,cdr3_nt,cdr3_aa
TRBJ2-7,-,12,once,TRBV2,TGTGCCAGCAAAGGGAGCGGCTACGAGCAGTACTTC,CASKGSGYEQYF
TRBJ2-2,TRBD1,21,-,TRBV9,TGTGCCAGCAGCGTCCGCCAGGGGGTGGCTAGCCCCCACCAGAACACCGGGGAGCTGTTTTTT,CASSVRQGVASPHQNTGELFF
TRBJ2-3,-,11,-,TRBV2,TGTGCCAGCTATGGAGGTGATACGCAGTATTTT,CASYGGDTQYF
TRBJ2-3,TRBD1,15,-,TRBV7-9,TGTGCCAGCAGCACCAGGACAGGGGGCACAGATACGCAGTATTTT,CASSTRTGGTDTQYF
TRBJ1-5,-,14,-,TRBV19,TGTGCCAGTACTGACAGTCGGTCAGGTCGGCCCCAGCATTTT,CASTDSRSGRPQHF
TRBJ2-7,-,14,once,TRBV19,TGTGCCAGTAGTATTGCCAGGGCCGCCTACGAGCAGTACTTC,CASSIARAAYEQYF
TRBJ2-3,-,14,-,TRBV10-3,TGTGCCAAAAGCCTGGATCTCTCTGGGGATACGCAGTATTTT,CAKSLDLSGDTQYF
TRBJ2-2,-,18,once,TRBV5-1,TGCGCCAGCAGCTCTTCCCCCTCCCACAGCATGAACACCGGGGAGCTGTTTTTT,CASSSSPSHSMNTGELFF
TRBJ2-3,TRBD1,16,-,TRBV29-1,TGCAGCGTTCAGGCGGGGACAGGGGGCGCGACAGATACGCAGTATTTT,CSVQAGTGGATDTQYF
TRBJ1-2,-,18,-,TRBV11-2,TGTGCCAGCAGCACGGGGGGGTCAGGGCTTGTCGGCCTTGTTGACTACACCTTC,CASSTGGSGLVGLVDYTF
TRBJ1-5,-,14,few,TRBV19,TGTGCCAGCCAGGCGGCCCTAAGCAATCAGCCCCAGCATTTT,CASQAALSNQPQHF
TRBJ2-1,-,15,-,TRBV19,TGTGCCAGTACCGCGAGGGTACCAATTGACAATGAGCAGTTCTTC,CASTARVPIDNEQFF
TRBJ1-3,-,15,-,TRBV6-4,TGTGCCAGCAGTGACTCGCCCGCCCCGGGGAACACCATATATTTT,CASSDSPAPGNTIYF
TRBJ2-7,TRBD1,15,-,TRBV28,TGTGCCAGCAGTTTAACCAGGGACAGTCACAACGAGCAGTACTTC,CASSLTRDSHNEQYF
TRBJ2-6,-,17,-,TRBV9,TGTGCCAGCAGCCCCCTGGCAGTCCCTTCTGGGGCCAACGTCCTGACTTTC,CASSPLAVPSGANVLTF
TRBJ1-1,-,11,-,TRBV6-5,TGTGCCAGCAGGAAGCGACAGGAAGCTTTCTTT,CASRKRQEAFF
TRBJ2-3,-,19,-,TRBV5-1,TGCGCCAGCAGCTTGTCTGTGTTGGGGGCTATTCTTCCTACAGATACGCAGTATTTT,CASSLSVLGAILPTDTQYF
TRBJ2-1,-,13,-,TRBV10-2,TGCGCCAGCGCTTCCGGGACGTCCAATGAGCAGTTCTTC,CASASGTSNEQFF
TRBJ2-5,-,13,-,TRBV10-1,TGCGCCAGCAGTGAGACAGTCGGGGAGACCCAGTACTTC,CASSETVGETQYF
TRBJ2-4,TRBD2,16,few,TRBV18,TGTGCCAGCTCACCACTAGCGGGAGTAACCAAAAACATTCAGTACTTC,CASSPLAGVTKNIQYF
TRBJ2-2,-,16,-,TRBV5-1,TGCGCCAGCAGCTTACGGACAGTCGATGGGACCGGGGAGCTGTTTTTT,CASSLRTVDGTGELFF
TRBJ1-4,-,16,-,TRBV6-1,TGTGCCAGCAGCGAAGGGAGAGGGCAGGGCAATGAAAAACTGTTTTTT,CASSEGRGQGNEKLFF
TRBJ2-1,-,15,-,TRBV2,TGTGCCAGCAGCCCCGGGACCATACCCCGGGGTGAGCAGTTCTTC,CASSPGTIPRGEQFF
TRBJ2-7,TRBD1,15,-,TRBV5-1,TGCGCCAGCAGCTTATTGGGGACAGGCAACTACGAGCAGTACTTC,CASSLLGTGNYEQYF
TRBJ2-1,-,15,-,TRBV7-7,TGTGCTAGCAGCGTTAGCGTCCTCCGGGGGAATGAGCAGTTCTTC,CASSVSVLRGNEQFF
TRBJ1-1,-,14,-,TRBV28,TGTGCCAGCAGTTTATACCCATGGAACACTGAAGCTTTCTTT,CASSLYPWNTEAFF
TRBJ2-1,-,10,-,TRBV11-2,TGTGCCAGCGGTTACAATGAGCAGTTCTTC,CASGYNEQFF
TRBJ1-1,TRBD1,17,-,TRBV7-6,TGTGCCAGCAGCTTACCCAGGACAGGGCGGGGTGACACTGAAGCTTTCTTT,CASSLPRTGRGDTEAFF
TRBJ2-7,TRBD1,15,-,TRBV27,TGTGCCAGTAAACCCGGGACAGCGAGCTCCTACGAGCAGTACTTC,CASKPGTASSYEQYF
TRBJ2-3,-,17,-,TRBV4-1,TGCGCCAGCAGCCAAGATTTTGGGGACACCTTCACAGATACGCAGTATTTT,CASSQDFGDTFTDTQYF
TRBJ2-3,TRBD2,15,-,TRBV27,TGTGCCAGCAGTCCGCGGACTAGCCTGACAGATACGCAGTATTTT,CASSPRTSLTDTQYF
TRBJ1-5,-,14,-,TRBV19,TGTGCCAGTAGTTCACCTGGGGGCAATCAGCCCCAGCATTTT,CASSSPGGNQPQHF